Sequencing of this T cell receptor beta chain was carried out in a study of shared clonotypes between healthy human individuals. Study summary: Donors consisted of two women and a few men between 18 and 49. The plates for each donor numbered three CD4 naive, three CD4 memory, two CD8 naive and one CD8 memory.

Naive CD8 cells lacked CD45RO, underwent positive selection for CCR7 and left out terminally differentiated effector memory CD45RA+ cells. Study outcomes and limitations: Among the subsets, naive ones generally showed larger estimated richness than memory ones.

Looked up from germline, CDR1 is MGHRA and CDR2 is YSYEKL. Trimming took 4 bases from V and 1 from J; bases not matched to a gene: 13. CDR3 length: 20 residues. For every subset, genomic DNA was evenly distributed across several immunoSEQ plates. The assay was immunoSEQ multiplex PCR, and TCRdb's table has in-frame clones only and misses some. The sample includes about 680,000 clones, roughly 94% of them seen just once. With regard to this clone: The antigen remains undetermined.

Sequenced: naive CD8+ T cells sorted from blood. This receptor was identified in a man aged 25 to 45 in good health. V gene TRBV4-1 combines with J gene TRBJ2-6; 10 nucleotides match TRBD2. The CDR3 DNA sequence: TGCGCCAGCAGCCGGATCCCCCTAGCGGGAGTAGTTTCTGGGGCCAACGTCCTGACTTTC. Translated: CASSRIPLAGVVSGANVLTF.